These T cell receptor beta chains were read from a single sample in a study of cytomegalovirus exposure and HLA in healthy donors. The repertoire was sequenced with immunoSEQ multiplex PCR; TCRdb's copy has only in-frame clones and lacks some. Its table records approximately 82,000 clones. Sample: PBMCs. The origin of the receptors is a woman aged 55-75 years in good health and CMV-seronegative. CDR3s include the opening cysteine and the closing phenylalanine or tryptophan. The order of the fields is CDR3 protein, CDR3 DNA, CDR3 length, V gene, J gene, D gene. The D gene is left open where the match is weak.

CASSGRTDEKLFF	TGTGCCAGCAGTGGACGGACAGATGAAAAACTGTTTTTT	13	TRBV2	TRBJ1-4	.
CASSLDPPGQNSGNTIYF	TGTGCCAGCAGTTTAGACCCCCCGGGACAGAACTCTGGAAACACCATATATTTT	18	TRBV28	TRBJ1-3	TRBD1
CASSSDTGGVGSNQPQHF	TGTGCCAGCAGCTCCGATACAGGGGGCGTGGGTAGCAATCAGCCCCAGCATTTT	18	TRBV11-2	TRBJ1-5	TRBD1
CASSDPRYNEQFF	TGTGCCAGCAGTGATCCCCGGTACAATGAGCAGTTCTTC	13	TRBV6-6	TRBJ2-1	.
CASSLLSLTGTENTGELFF	TGTGCCAGCTCACTTCTAAGCCTCACCGGGACAGAAAACACCGGGGAGCTGTTTTTT	19	TRBV18	TRBJ2-2	TRBD1
CAISVRSGSNQPQHF	TGTGCCATCAGTGTTAGGAGCGGAAGCAATCAGCCCCAGCATTTT	15	TRBV10-3	TRBJ1-5	.
CASGQGWTGELFF	TGTGCCAGCGGACAGGGGTGGACCGGGGAGCTGTTTTTT	13	TRBV2	TRBJ2-2	TRBD1
CASSLARMAGDGYTF	TGTGCCAGCAGCTTAGCGCGGATGGCAGGGGATGGCTACACCTTC	15	TRBV7-2	TRBJ1-2	.
CASSSGARGHGYTF	TGTGCCAGCAGCTCGGGGGCCAGGGGGCATGGCTACACCTTC	14	TRBV5-4	TRBJ1-2	TRBD1
CAWSETREAEAFF	TGTGCCTGGAGTGAAACAAGGGAGGCTGAAGCTTTCTTT	13	TRBV30	TRBJ1-1	.
CASSLESGSSYEQYF	TGCGCCAGCAGCTTAGAAAGCGGAAGCTCCTACGAGCAGTACTTC	15	TRBV5-1	TRBJ2-7	.
CASSVTQGTSNLYF	TGTGCCAGCAGCGTCACCCAGGGGACTAGCAACCTGTATTTT	14	TRBV9	TRBJ2-3	TRBD2
CAGSAGDTQYF	TGTGCCGGATCAGCGGGAGATACGCAGTATTTT	11	TRBV2	TRBJ2-3	.
CASPTHTQYF	TGTGCCAGCCCAACTCATACGCAGTATTTT	10	TRBV27	TRBJ2-3	.
CASSGGTDTEAFF	TGTGCCAGCTCAGGTGGCACCGACACTGAAGCTTTCTTT	13	TRBV18	TRBJ1-1	.
CASSLSSGGGSYNEQFF	TGTGCCAGCTCTCTCTCAAGTGGGGGGGGCTCCTACAATGAGCAGTTCTTC	17	TRBV18	TRBJ2-1	TRBD2
CASSSGETYEQYF	TGTGCCAGCAGTTCGGGTGAGACCTACGAGCAGTACTTC	13	TRBV6-6	TRBJ2-7	.
CTSSPGLGGELTDTQYF	TGCACCAGCAGCCCCGGTCTGGGGGGGGAATTAACAGATACGCAGTATTTT	17	TRBV1	TRBJ2-3	.
CASSGQGNTEAFF	TGTGCCAGCAGTGGGCAGGGGAACACTGAAGCTTTCTTT	13	TRBV2	TRBJ1-1	.
CASGGEPSTDTQYF	TGTGCCAGCGGGGGGGAGCCAAGCACAGATACGCAGTATTTT	14	TRBV7-9	TRBJ2-3	TRBD2
CASSLVYNNEQFF	TGTGCCAGCAGCTTAGTATACAACAATGAGCAGTTCTTC	13	TRBV7-9	TRBJ2-1	.
CASRLAQSSGSFEQYF	TGTGCAAGTCGCTTAGCGCAGTCCAGCGGGAGTTTCGAGCAGTACTTC	16	TRBV12-2	TRBJ2-7	.
CASQLRGQPQHF	TGTGCCAGTCAACTCAGGGGCCAGCCCCAGCATTTT	12	TRBV19	TRBJ1-5	.
CASSLWAEYEQYF	TGTGCCAGCAGCTTATGGGCAGAATACGAGCAGTACTTC	13	TRBV7-9	TRBJ2-7	.
CASSPRRLAGYEQYF	TGTGCCAGCAGCCCGCGGCGGCTAGCGGGCTACGAGCAGTACTTC	15	TRBV11-2	TRBJ2-7	TRBD2
CASSEGTGGGEQYF	TGTGCCAGCAGTGAGGGGACAGGGGGGGGCGAGCAGTACTTC	14	TRBV2	TRBJ2-7	TRBD1
CASSQVDSNQPQHF	TGCGCCAGCAGTCAGGTGGATAGCAATCAGCCCCAGCATTTT	14	TRBV10-2	TRBJ1-5	.
CASSPWVGQTGELFF	TGTGCCAGCAGTCCGTGGGTGGGGCAGACCGGGGAGCTGTTTTTT	15	TRBV28	TRBJ2-2	.
CASSQGGRPGVEQFF	TGTGCCAGCAGCCAGGGTGGGCGTCCAGGGGTTGAGCAGTTCTTC	15	TRBV5-4	TRBJ2-1	.
CASRPTSGRPSDNEQFF	TGTGCCAGCAGACCGACTAGCGGGAGGCCCAGCGACAATGAGCAGTTCTTC	17	TRBV13	TRBJ2-1	TRBD2
CASTEGTGAEKLFF	TGTGCCAGCACCGAGGGGACAGGGGCTGAAAAACTGTTTTTT	14	TRBV6-1	TRBJ1-4	TRBD1
CSVEVQAYEQYF	TGCAGCGTTGAGGTCCAGGCCTACGAGCAGTACTTC	12	TRBV29-1	TRBJ2-7	.
CASRPGGEAGTMKPDTQYF	TGTGCCAGTAGGCCCGGAGGGGAGGCCGGGACTATGAAACCAGATACGCAGTATTTT	19	TRBV19	TRBJ2-3	TRBD2
CASSTGLAGGRGLEQYF	TGTGCCAGTAGTACGGGACTAGCGGGAGGGCGGGGCCTCGAGCAGTACTTC	17	TRBV19	TRBJ2-7	TRBD2
CASSLLYEQYF	TGTGCCAGCAGTCTACTCTACGAGCAGTACTTC	11	TRBV28	TRBJ2-7	.
CASHRSSTDTQYF	TGCGCCAGCCACAGGTCTAGCACAGATACGCAGTATTTT	13	TRBV5-1	TRBJ2-3	.
CASSLNRGSRQNTEAFF	TGTGCCAGCAGCTTAAACAGGGGCTCTAGGCAGAACACTGAAGCTTTCTTT	17	TRBV7-2	TRBJ1-1	TRBD1
CASSLSGIEQFF	TGTGCCAGCAGTTTATCAGGGATTGAGCAGTTCTTC	12	TRBV28	TRBJ2-1	.
CATRDGQSQETQYF	TGTGCCACCAGGGATGGACAGTCCCAAGAGACCCAGTACTTC	14	TRBV15	TRBJ2-5	.
CASSLRDIGYSNQPQHF	TGTGCCAGCAGCTTACGGGACATCGGATATAGCAATCAGCCCCAGCATTTT	17	TRBV7-8	TRBJ1-5	.
CASRQALVGGYTF	TGTGCCAGCCGCCAGGCCTTGGTCGGTGGCTACACCTTC	13	TRBV19	TRBJ1-2	.
CASSQGPGGISYEQYF	TGTGCCAGCAGCCAAGGGCCCGGGGGAATTTCCTACGAGCAGTACTTC	16	TRBV4-2	TRBJ2-7	.
CASSFGNEQYF	TGTGCCAGCAGCTTCGGTAACGAGCAGTACTTC	11	TRBV7-8	TRBJ2-7	.
CASSLASYTDTQYF	TGCGCCAGCAGCTTGGCGTCCTACACAGATACGCAGTATTTT	14	TRBV5-1	TRBJ2-3	.
CASSLSRGLVTEAFF	TGCGCCAGCAGCTTGAGTAGGGGGCTGGTCACTGAAGCTTTCTTT	15	TRBV5-1	TRBJ1-1	TRBD1
CASSFTQATPYEQYF	TGTGCCAGCAGTTTTACACAGGCGACACCCTACGAGCAGTACTTC	15	TRBV28	TRBJ2-7	.
CASSLGFAPGNTIYF	TGTGCCAGCAGCTTGGGGTTCGCCCCCGGGAACACCATATATTTT	15	TRBV5-8	TRBJ1-3	.
CASSPGTSPYNEQFF	TGCGCCAGCAGCCCGGGGACTAGCCCCTACAATGAGCAGTTCTTC	15	TRBV5-1	TRBJ2-1	TRBD2
CSVRQGLGEQFF	TGCAGCGTTCGACAGGGATTGGGTGAGCAGTTCTTC	12	TRBV29-1	TRBJ2-1	TRBD1
CSVEGGRYNEQFF	TGCAGCGTTGAGGGCGGGCGGTACAATGAGCAGTTCTTC	13	TRBV29-1	TRBJ2-1	.
CASSQAGTSAWDTQYF	TGCGCCAGCAGCCAAGCCGGGACTAGCGCCTGGGATACGCAGTATTTT	16	TRBV4-1	TRBJ2-3	TRBD2
CASSGTLNTEAFF	TGTGCCAGCAGTGGGACATTGAACACTGAAGCTTTCTTT	13	TRBV6-5	TRBJ1-1	.
CASSQVGRGRQGRVYEQYF	TGTGCCAGCAGCCAAGTCGGTAGGGGCCGTCAAGGACGAGTCTACGAGCAGTACTTC	19	TRBV14	TRBJ2-7	.
CASSQEGGRASGELFF	TGCGCCAGCAGCCAAGAGGGCGGGAGGGCCTCCGGGGAGCTGTTTTTT	16	TRBV4-3	TRBJ2-2	TRBD2
CASSGTSGSGETQYF	TGTGCCAGCAGTGGGACTAGCGGTTCCGGGGAGACCCAGTACTTC	15	TRBV25-1	TRBJ2-5	TRBD2
CASSELPGQNPYGYTF	TGCGCCAGCAGTGAACTGCCCGGACAGAACCCCTATGGCTACACCTTC	16	TRBV10-1	TRBJ1-2	.
CASLGGRGTDTQYF	TGTGCCAGCCTGGGCGGGAGGGGTACAGATACGCAGTATTTT	14	TRBV21-1	TRBJ2-3	.